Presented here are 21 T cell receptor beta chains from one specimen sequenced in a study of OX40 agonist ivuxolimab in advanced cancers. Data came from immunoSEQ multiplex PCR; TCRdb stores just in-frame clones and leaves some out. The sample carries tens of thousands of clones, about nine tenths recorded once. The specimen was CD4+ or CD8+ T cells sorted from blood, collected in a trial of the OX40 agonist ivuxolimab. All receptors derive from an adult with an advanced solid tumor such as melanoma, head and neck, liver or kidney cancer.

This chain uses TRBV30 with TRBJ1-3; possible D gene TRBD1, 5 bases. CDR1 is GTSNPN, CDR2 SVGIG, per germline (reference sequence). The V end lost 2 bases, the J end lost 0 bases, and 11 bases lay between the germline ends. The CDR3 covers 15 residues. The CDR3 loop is CAWSRDQSSGNTIYF. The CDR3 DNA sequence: TGTGCCTGGAGTCGGGACCAGAGCTCTGGAAACACCATATATTTT.

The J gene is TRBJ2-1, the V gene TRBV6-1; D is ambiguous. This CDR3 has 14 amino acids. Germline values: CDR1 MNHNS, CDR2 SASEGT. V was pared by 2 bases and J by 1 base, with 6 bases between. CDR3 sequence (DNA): TGTGCCAGCAGTGAATTTGGATCCTACAATGAGCAGTTCTTC. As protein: CASSEFGSYNEQFF.

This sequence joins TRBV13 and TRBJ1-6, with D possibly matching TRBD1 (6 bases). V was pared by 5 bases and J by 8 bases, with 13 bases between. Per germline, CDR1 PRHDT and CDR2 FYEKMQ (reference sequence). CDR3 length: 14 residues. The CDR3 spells CASSPSDSYSPLHF. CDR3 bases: TGTGCCAGCAGCCCCTCGGACAGTTATTCACCCCTCCACTTT.

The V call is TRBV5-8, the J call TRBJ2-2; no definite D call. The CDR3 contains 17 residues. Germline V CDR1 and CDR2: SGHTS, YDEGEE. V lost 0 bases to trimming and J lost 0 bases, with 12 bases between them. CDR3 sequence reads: CASSLVRGGANTGELFF. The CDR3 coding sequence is TGTGCCAGCAGCTTGGTCCGCGGCGGCGCGAACACCGGGGAGCTGTTTTTT.

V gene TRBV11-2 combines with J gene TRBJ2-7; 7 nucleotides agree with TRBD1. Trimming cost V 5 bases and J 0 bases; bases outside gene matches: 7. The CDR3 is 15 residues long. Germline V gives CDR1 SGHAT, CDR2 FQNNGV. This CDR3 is CASSPETGFSYEQYF. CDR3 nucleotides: TGTGCCAGCAGCCCCGAGACAGGGTTCTCCTACGAGCAGTACTTC.

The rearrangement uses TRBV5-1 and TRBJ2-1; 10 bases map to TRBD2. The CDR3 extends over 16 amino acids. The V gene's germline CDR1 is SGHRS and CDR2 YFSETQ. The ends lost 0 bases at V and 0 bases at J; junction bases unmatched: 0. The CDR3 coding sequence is TGCGCCAGCAGCTTGGTAGCGGGGGGCTCCTACAATGAGCAGTTCTTC. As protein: CASSLVAGGSYNEQFF.

CDR3 region: CASSRQGASQETQYF. The CDR3 coding sequence is TGTGCCAGCAGTCGACAGGGGGCCTCACAAGAGACCCAGTACTTC. The chain is built from TRBV2 and TRBJ2-5, with 10 positions matching TRBD1. From germline, CDR1 is SNHLY and CDR2 FYNNEI. V lost 5 bases, J lost 2 bases, and 5 bases stayed unmatched. This CDR3 has 15 residues. Together with reference TRBV2 and TRBJ2-5, the CDR3 gives the full variable domain: EPEVTQTPSHQVTQMGQEVILRCVPISNHLYFYWYRQILGQKVEFLVSFYNNEISEKSEIFDDQFSVERPDGSNFTLKIRSTKLEDSAMYFCASSRQGASQETQYFGPGTRLLVL.

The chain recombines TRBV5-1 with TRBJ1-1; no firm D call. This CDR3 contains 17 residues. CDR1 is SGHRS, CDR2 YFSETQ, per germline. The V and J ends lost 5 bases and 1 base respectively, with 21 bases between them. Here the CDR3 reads CASRKGLLISGNTEAFF. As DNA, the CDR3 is TGCGCCAGCAGAAAAGGACTCCTAATAAGTGGGAACACTGAAGCTTTCTTT.

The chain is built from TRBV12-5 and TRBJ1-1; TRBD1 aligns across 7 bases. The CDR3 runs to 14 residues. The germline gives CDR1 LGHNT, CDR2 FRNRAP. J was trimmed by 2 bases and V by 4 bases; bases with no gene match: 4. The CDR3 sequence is CASGSTGLNTEAFF. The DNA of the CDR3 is TGTGCTAGTGGTTCGACAGGGCTCAACACTGAAGCTTTCTTT.

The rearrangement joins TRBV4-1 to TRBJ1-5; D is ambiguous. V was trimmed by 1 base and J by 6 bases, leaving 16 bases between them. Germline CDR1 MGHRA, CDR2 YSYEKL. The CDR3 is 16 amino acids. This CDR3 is CASSQVAPPGSQPQHF. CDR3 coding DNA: TGCGCCAGCAGCCAAGTTGCGCCCCCCGGCTCTCAGCCCCAGCATTTT.

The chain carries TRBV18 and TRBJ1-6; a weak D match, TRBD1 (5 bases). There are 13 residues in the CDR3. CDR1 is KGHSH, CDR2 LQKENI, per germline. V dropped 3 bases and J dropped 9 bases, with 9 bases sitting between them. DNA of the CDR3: TGTGCCAGCTCACCCTACGGGGGTTCACCCCTCCACTTT. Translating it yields CASSPYGGSPLHF.

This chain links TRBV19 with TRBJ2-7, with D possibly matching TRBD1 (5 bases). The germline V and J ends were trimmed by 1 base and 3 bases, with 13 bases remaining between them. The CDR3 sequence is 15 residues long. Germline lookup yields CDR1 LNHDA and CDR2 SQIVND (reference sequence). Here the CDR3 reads CASSIAAGSIYEQYF. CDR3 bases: TGTGCCAGTAGTATAGCGGCAGGGTCGATCTACGAGCAGTACTTC.

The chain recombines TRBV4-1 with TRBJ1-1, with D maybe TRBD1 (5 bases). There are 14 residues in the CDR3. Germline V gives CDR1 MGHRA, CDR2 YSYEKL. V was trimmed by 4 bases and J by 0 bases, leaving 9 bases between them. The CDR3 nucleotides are TGCGCCAGCAGCCTCGGACATATGAACACTGAAGCTTTCTTT. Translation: CASSLGHMNTEAFF.

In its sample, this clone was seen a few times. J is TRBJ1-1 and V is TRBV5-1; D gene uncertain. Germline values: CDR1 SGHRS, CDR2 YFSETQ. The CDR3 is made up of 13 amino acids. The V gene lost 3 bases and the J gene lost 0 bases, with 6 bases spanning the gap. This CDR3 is CASSSEVNTEAFF. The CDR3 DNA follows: TGCGCCAGCAGCTCCGAGGTGAACACTGAAGCTTTCTTT.

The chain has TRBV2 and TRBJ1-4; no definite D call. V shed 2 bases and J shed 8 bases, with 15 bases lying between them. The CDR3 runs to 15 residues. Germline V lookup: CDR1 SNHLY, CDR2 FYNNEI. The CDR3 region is CASSETQGIREKLFF. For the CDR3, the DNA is TGTGCCAGCAGTGAAACTCAAGGTATTCGGGAAAAACTGTTTTTT.

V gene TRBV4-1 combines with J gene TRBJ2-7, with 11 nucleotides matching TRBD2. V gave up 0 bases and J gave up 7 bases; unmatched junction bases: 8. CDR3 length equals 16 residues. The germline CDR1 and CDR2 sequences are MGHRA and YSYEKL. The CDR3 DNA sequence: TGCGCCAGCAGCCAAGATCCGGTTAGCGGGAGGGGGGAGCAGTACTTC. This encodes CASSQDPVSGRGEQYF.

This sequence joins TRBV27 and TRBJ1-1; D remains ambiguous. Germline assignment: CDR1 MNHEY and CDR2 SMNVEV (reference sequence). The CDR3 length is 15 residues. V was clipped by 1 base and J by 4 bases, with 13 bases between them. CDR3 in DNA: TGTGCCAGCAGTTTATATCAACCCACGAGCACTGAAGCTTTCTTT. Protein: CASSLYQPTSTEAFF.

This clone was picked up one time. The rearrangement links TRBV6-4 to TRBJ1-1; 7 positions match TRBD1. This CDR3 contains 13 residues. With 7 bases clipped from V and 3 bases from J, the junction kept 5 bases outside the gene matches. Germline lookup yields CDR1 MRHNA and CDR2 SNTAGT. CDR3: CASNGTADTEAFF. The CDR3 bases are TGTGCCAGCAATGGGACAGCCGACACTGAAGCTTTCTTT.

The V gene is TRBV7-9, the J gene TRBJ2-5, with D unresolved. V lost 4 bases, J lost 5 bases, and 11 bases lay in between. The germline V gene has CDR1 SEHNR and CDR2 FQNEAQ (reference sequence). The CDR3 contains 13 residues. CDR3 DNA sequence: TGTGCCAGCAGCTCGAGATCTCAGGAGACCCAGTACTTC. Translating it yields CASSSRSQETQYF.

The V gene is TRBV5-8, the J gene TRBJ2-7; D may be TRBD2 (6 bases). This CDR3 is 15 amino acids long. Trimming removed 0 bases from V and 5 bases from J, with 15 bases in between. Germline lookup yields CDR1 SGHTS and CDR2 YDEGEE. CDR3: CASSLGAGRDDEQYF. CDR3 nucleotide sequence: TGTGCCAGCAGCTTGGGGGCGGGAAGGGACGACGAGCAGTACTTC.

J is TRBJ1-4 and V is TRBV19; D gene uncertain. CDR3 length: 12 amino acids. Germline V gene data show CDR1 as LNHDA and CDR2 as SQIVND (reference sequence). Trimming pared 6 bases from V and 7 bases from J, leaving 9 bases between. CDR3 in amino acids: CASRARTEKLFF. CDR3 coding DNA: TGTGCCAGTAGGGCCCGGACTGAAAAACTGTTTTTT.